Only a few counts were recorded for the clone carrying this TCR beta chain. This may be a read error: a much more frequent sequence differs by one nucleotide. RNA was extracted from bulk tissue without any cell sorting. The data belong to a study of tumor and adjacent non-tumor tissue in lung cancer. About the study: Stage I to III disease affected about nine men and about five women aged 31 to 76.

This CDR3 is built from 16 residues. CDR1 and CDR2 from the germline V gene are SGHNT and YYREEE (reference sequence). The library came from three nested PCR rounds adapted from ARM-PCR protocols. TCRdb re-called the multiplex PCR reads with MiXCR, one entry per CDR3 protein. The sample lists fewer than 130,000 distinct CDR3 sequences; over 70% were seen once. This chain connects TRBV5-4 to TRBJ2-3, with 8 bases lining up with TRBD2. Sample: lung tumor tissue. The TCR originated in a man aged 70 or older with non-small cell lung cancer. CDR3 sequence reads: CASSFKLAASIDTQYF. CDR3 nucleotide sequence: TGTGCCAGCAGCTTCAAACTAGCGGCTAGCATAGATACGCAGTATTTT.